A single sample gave rise to the 16 T cell receptor beta chains below, sequenced in a study of T cell changes during pregnancy in multiple sclerosis. TCRdb's table, derived via immunoSEQ multiplex PCR, lists solely in-frame clones and lacks some. The sample records about 55,000 clones, approximately 94% being singletons. The sample was CD8+ T cells from peripheral blood mononuclear cells, taken in the third trimester of pregnancy. The origin of the receptors is a female donor with multiple sclerosis, enrolled in a pregnancy study.

The rearrangement joins TRBV5-6 to TRBJ2-5, with 10 bases that match TRBD2. The CDR3 totals 19 residues. V shed 0 bases, J shed 5 bases, and the junction held 16 bases outside the gene matches. CDR1 SGHDT and CDR2 YYEEEE come from the germline V gene. CDR3 sequence: CASSLVAGLADLLEETQYF. In nucleotides, the CDR3 is TGTGCCAGCAGCTTGGTCGCAGGACTAGCGGATCTTTTGGAGGAGACCCAGTACTTC.

The V gene is TRBV29-1, the J gene TRBJ2-7; TRBD2 might be the D (5 bases). V lost 2 bases and J lost 5, with 10 bases in between. Germline CDR1 reads SQVTM; CDR2 reads ANQGSEA. This CDR3 is built from 12 residues. The DNA for the CDR3 is TGCAGCGTTGAAACTAGAGGGAACGAGCAGTACTTC. Translated: CSVETRGNEQYF.

The chain recombines TRBV6-1 with TRBJ1-2, with TRBD1 identical over 8 bases. CDR3 length equals 15 residues. The junction had 6 bases not matched to a gene; V was cut back by 1 base and J by 5 bases. Germline V gene sequence: CDR1 MNHNS, CDR2 SASEGT. For the CDR3, the DNA is TGTGCCAGCAGTGAAGGGACAGGGTTAGATTATGGCTACACCTTC. Amino acid sequence: CASSEGTGLDYGYTF.

The chain recombines TRBV5-1 with TRBJ2-1; D is unclear. V was clipped by 4 bases and J by 3 bases, with 8 bases between them. CDR1 is SGHRS, CDR2 YFSETQ, per germline. This CDR3 has 13 residues. CDR3 sequence reads: CASSETGYNEQFF. In DNA, the CDR3 is TGCGCCAGCAGCGAGACTGGCTACAATGAGCAGTTCTTC.

V usage is TRBV30 and J usage is TRBJ2-3; tentatively, D is TRBD1 (5 bases). CDR3 length equals 12 residues. Per germline, CDR1 GTSNPN and CDR2 SVGIG (reference sequence). V was pared by 3 bases and J by 4 bases, with 8 bases between. CDR3 DNA sequence: TGTGCCTGGAGAGACAGCTCAGATACGCAGTATTTT. This gives the protein CAWRDSSDTQYF.

This chain connects TRBV4-3 to TRBJ2-7, with TRBD2 identical over 15 bases. CDR1 is LGHNA and CDR2 is YSLEER in the germline V gene. V lost 0 bases, J lost 2 bases, and 11 bases stayed unmatched. This CDR3 region has 20 residues. The CDR3 reads CASSQDYGVGLAGGPYEQYF. The CDR3 coding sequence is TGCGCCAGCAGCCAAGATTACGGGGTGGGACTAGCGGGAGGCCCCTACGAGCAGTACTTC.

A single count supports this clone. The chain couples TRBV7-9 to TRBJ1-1; 7 bases match TRBD1. The CDR3 extends over 15 amino acids. Germline V gene sequence: CDR1 SEHNR, CDR2 FQNEAQ (reference sequence). The V gene end was trimmed by 6 bases and the J gene end by 2 bases; junction bases not matched to a gene: 9. CDR3 protein: CASRPPGQLNTEAFF. CDR3 bases: TGTGCCAGCAGACCTCCGGGACAGTTAAACACTGAAGCTTTCTTT.

This rearrangement joins TRBV21-1 to TRBJ1-1. TRBV21-1 is a known pseudogene. The CDR3 has 13 amino acids. CDR3 bases: TGTGCCAGCTGGGGAGGGTGGTGGGCTGAAGCTTTCTTT. It is translated as CASWGGWWAEAFF.

The chain is built from TRBV4-2 and TRBJ2-4; D not certain. Trimming took off 1 base at V and 4 bases at J, with 11 bases between the two ends. Germline CDR1 and CDR2: LGHNA and YNFKEQ. This CDR3 comprises 15 residues. The CDR3, as DNA: TGTGCCAGCAGCCAAGTAACTGCCTGGAAAAACATTCAGTACTTC. It specifies CASSQVTAWKNIQYF.

The chain carries TRBV6-5 and TRBJ2-7, with TRBD1 as a possible D gene (5 bases). With 8 bases removed from V and 4 bases from J, the gap between germline ends came to 12 bases. CDR1 is MNHEY, CDR2 SVGAGI, per germline. The CDR3 spans 12 residues. The CDR3 DNA follows: TGTGCCAGCGGCGACAGCGAATACGAGCAGTACTTC. Translated: CASGDSEYEQYF.

The chain recombines TRBV11-2 with TRBJ1-1, with D hard to call. Germline-derived CDR1 and CDR2 are SGHAT and FQNNGV. The CDR3 runs to 15 residues. Trimming pared 0 bases from V and 0 bases from J, leaving 8 bases between. CDR3 coding DNA: TGTGCCAGCAGCTTAGAGTACAGCATGAACACTGAAGCTTTCTTT. This translates into CASSLEYSMNTEAFF.

The rearrangement uses TRBV4-1 and TRBJ1-1; TRBD1 matches at 7 bases. Germline lookup yields CDR1 MGHRA and CDR2 YSYEKL. CDR3 length: 13 amino acids. After removal of 2 bases from V and 6 bases from J, the junction contained 3 bases not matched to a gene. The CDR3 spells CASSQYTGAEAFF. CDR3 sequence (DNA): TGCGCCAGCAGCCAATATACAGGGGCTGAAGCTTTCTTT.

This clone was detected only once. This sequence joins TRBV6-4 and TRBJ2-5; 8 bases fit TRBD2. V dropped 0 bases and J dropped 5; count of bases not matched to a gene: 2. From germline, CDR1 is MRHNA and CDR2 SNTAGT. The CDR3 is made up of 14 amino acids. CDR3 sequence reads: CASSDSERGETQYF. The DNA of the CDR3 is TGTGCCAGCAGTGACTCAGAGCGGGGGGAGACCCAGTACTTC.

The chain joins TRBV5-6 to TRBJ2-1; tentatively, D is TRBD2 (6 bases). Trimming removed 2 bases from V and 4 bases from J, with 10 bases in between. This CDR3 spans 14 amino acids. CDR1 and CDR2 from the germline V gene are SGHDT and YYEEEE. The CDR3 coding sequence is TGTGCCAGCAGCTTCGGGACTCCTTACAATGAGCAGTTCTTC. This codes for CASSFGTPYNEQFF.

The chain couples TRBV13 to TRBJ2-2; D ambiguous. CDR1 is PRHDT and CDR2 is FYEKMQ in the germline V gene (reference sequence). CDR3 length: 11 residues. Trimming took off 4 bases at V and 8 bases at J, with 5 bases between the two ends. Here the CDR3 DNA reads TGTGCCAGCAGCTCCGGTGGGGAGCTGTTTTTT. It yields the protein CASSSGGELFF.

This chain links TRBV7-9 with TRBJ2-7; the match to TRBD2 covers 11 bases. CDR1 and CDR2 (germline): SEHNR, FQNEAQ (reference sequence). The CDR3 is 15 residues long. The J segment lost 5 bases and the V segment lost 0 bases, leaving 3 bases of the junction unmatched. Here the CDR3 DNA reads TGTGCCAGCAGCTTAGCACTAGCGGGAGTCCACGAGCAGTACTTC. It encodes CASSLALAGVHEQYF.